The TCR beta chain under discussion was sequenced for a study of TIL therapy for anti-PD-1-resistant metastatic lung cancer. Across the whole study: Median tumor mutation burden was more than 1.4 mutations per megabase.

Time point meaning: pre-treatment sample, taken before nivolumab and TIL therapy. The tumor samples were excised metastases, mostly pleural nodules or supraclavicular lymph nodes. V lost 0 bases and J lost 5, with 5 bases in between. Per the germline V gene, CDR1 is LGHDT and CDR2 is YNNKEL (reference sequence). This CDR3 is 13 amino acids long. The immunoSEQ assay was v3. Sequencing depth was about 2 million read pairs for survey level, about 5-6 million for deep. Sequencing was performed with immunoSEQ multiplex PCR; in TCRdb, only in-frame clones are kept and a portion is missing. The table lists approximately 92,000 clones, about three fifths of them singletons.

The rearrangement joins TRBV3-1 (or the pseudogene TRBV3-2) to TRBJ1-5; no definite D call. The sequence came from a person aged 25 to 85 with non-small cell lung cancer. Sequencing was performed on tumor tissue, taken at baseline. CDR3 sequence: CASSQDSDQPQHF. The DNA for the CDR3 is TGTGCCAGCAGCCAAGATTCGGATCAGCCCCAGCATTTT.